This T cell receptor (beta chain) was sequenced in a study of blood T cell repertoires in COVID-19 (dated by TCRdb to about 2020). Study-wide context: Samples covering the acute and convalescent phases of COVID-19 were provided by collaborators in the United States, Italy and Spain. A de-identified subject ID, COVID-19 status, age in years and sex were almost always included in the sample metadata. The samples were drawn from the first 160 participants of the ongoing ImmuneRACE study and from some 1,300 subjects provided by 6 global collaborators. HLA class I and class II types, where available, came from metadata supplied by the sample provider rather than from assay-based typing. The prospective study material was composed of cDNA or gDNA derived from T cells, B-cell-depleted T cells, or PBMCs. The repertoires were released in a freely available public database meant as a resource for research on the immune response to SARS-CoV-2. Subjects who had been exposed to COVID-19, were actively infected with it, or had recovered from it provided the deeply sampled blood TCRbeta repertoires that made up the dataset. Study-level results and caveats: How much clinical and demographic metadata was included differed by source and by participant, and the metadata was provided uncurated.

TCRbeta CDR3 regions were amplified from genomic DNA by means of the immunoSEQ Assay, a bias-controlled multiplex PCR. On the study's bioinformatics: The number of nucleated cells in each sample was estimated by amplification of reference gene primers within the assay. To quantify the absolute abundance of each unique TCRbeta CDR3 rearrangement, sequence reads were collapsed and filtered. For each sample, productive Simpson clonality was calculated by taking the square root of Simpson's diversity index across productive rearrangements. TCRdb provides this immuneACCESS table in a form limited to in-frame rearrangements. Some clones are lacking; in checked studies, under half of them reflect an unresolved V gene, and why the rest are absent is not known. V, J and clone size are those of that table, while D and trimming were read from the DNA. The sample table shows some 76,000 clones, and approximately 89% are seen once. The biggest ten clones account for roughly 6.1% of the sample.

The germline V gene gives CDR1 as MNHEY and CDR2 as SVGAGI. The CDR3 starts with the cysteine, ends with the phenylalanine, and has 14 residues. The sequence is cut down to CDR3 DNA, 42 bases in frame from base 1. Each collaborating institution followed its own protocols to collect whole blood in K2EDTA tubes. For TCRbeta analysis, collaborators shipped samples as frozen whole blood, isolated PBMCs, or DNA extracted from either of those sample types. Worth noting for this clone: Its antigen remains unidentified. No clone much larger than this one lies a single base away; base qualities are absent.

Recombination linked TRBV6-5 to TRBJ1-6, with no reliable assignment of the D segment. The specimen was peripheral blood. The clonotype was recovered from a human donor in a cohort sampled during active COVID-19. For the CDR3, the sequence is CVSGEGSYNSPLHF. The DNA reads TGTGTTAGCGGGGAGGGATCCTATAATTCACCCCTCCACTTT.